These T cell receptor beta chains were read from a single sample in a study of cytomegalovirus exposure and HLA in healthy donors. Some clones are missing from TCRdb's copy, which holds only in-frame ones; the method was immunoSEQ multiplex PCR. The sample shows approximately 140,000 clones, about 83% of them seen only once. Sequencing used PBMCs. All receptors derive from a girl aged 2-10 years in good health and CMV-seronegative. CDR3s leave out the opening cysteine and the closing phenylalanine or tryptophan. A D gene is named only where the DNA matches it firmly.

d_call cdr3_length v_call cdr3_aa
- 11 TRBV29-1 SVERGGTDTQY
- 14 TRBV2 ASSEGLAKATDTQY
- 11 TRBV6-5 ASSPDFNSPLH
- 12 TRBV30 AWSVGGWNTEAF
- 13 TRBV27 ASSFGGTSNQPQH
TRBD1 17 TRBV13 ASSSSGTGSLLAKNIQY
- 11 TRBV2 ASSFRGTDTQY
TRBD1 11 TRBV5-5 ASGTSGGAGYT
- 10 TRBV30 AWSVNFSEQY
TRBD1 12 TRBV28 ASSPGTDLEKLF
- 11 TRBV10-3 AINQRENTEAF
TRBD2 13 TRBV7-3 ASTSGGAGTGELF
TRBD2 12 TRBV28 ASRNSGSSYEQY
- 10 TRBV27 ASSLRGEKLF
TRBD1 12 TRBV7-2 ASSLGDRVQPQH
TRBD1 14 TRBV18 ASSLQGPPMNTEAF
- 12 TRBV6-6 ASTNGGATGELF
TRBD1 11 TRBV30 AWSATGVTEAF
- 13 TRBV27 ASSYSPGGNTEAF
TRBD1 15 TRBV14 ASSQGRPGQVNYGYT
TRBD2 14 TRBV12-5 ASGLVLAGSGNEQF
- 13 TRBV7-6 ASSLAWGENTEAF
TRBD2 12 TRBV9 ASSVVGGSETQY
- 12 TRBV6-5 ASRPPRGNSPLH